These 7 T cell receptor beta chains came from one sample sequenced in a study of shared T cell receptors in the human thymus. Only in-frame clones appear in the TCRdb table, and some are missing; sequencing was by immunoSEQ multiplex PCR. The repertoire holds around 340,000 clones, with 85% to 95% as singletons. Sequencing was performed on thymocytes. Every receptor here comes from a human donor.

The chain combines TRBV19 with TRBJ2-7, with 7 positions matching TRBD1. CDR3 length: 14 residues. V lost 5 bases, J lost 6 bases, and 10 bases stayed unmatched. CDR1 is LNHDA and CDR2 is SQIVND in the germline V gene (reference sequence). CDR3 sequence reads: CASSGDSPPLEQYF. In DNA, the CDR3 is TGTGCCAGTAGTGGGGACAGTCCTCCCCTCGAGCAGTACTTC.

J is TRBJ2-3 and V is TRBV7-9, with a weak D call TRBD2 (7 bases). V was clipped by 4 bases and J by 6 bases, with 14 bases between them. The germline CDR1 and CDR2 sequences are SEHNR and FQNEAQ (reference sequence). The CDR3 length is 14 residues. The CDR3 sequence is CASSYHREGDTQYF. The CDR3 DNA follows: TGTGCCAGCAGCTACCACAGGGAGGGGGATACGCAGTATTTT.

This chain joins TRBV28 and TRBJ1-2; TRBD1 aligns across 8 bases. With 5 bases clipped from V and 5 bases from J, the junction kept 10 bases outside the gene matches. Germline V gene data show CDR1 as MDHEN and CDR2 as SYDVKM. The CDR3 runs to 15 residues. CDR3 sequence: CASSGDRPPIYGYTF. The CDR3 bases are TGTGCCAGCAGTGGGGACAGGCCTCCTATTTATGGCTACACCTTC.

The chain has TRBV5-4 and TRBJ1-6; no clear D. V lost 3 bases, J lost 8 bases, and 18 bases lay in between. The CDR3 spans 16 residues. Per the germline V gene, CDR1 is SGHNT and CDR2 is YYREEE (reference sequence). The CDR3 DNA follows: TGTGCCAGCAGCTACACCCCGGAGAGGGTCGATTCACCCCTCCACTTT. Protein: CASSYTPERVDSPLHF.

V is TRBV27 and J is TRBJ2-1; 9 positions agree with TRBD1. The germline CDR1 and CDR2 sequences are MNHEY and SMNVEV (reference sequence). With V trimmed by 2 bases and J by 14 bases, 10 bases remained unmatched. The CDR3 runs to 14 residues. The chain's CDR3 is CASSLQQGAWTEFF. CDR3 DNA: TGTGCCAGCAGTTTACAACAGGGGGCGTGGACTGAGTTCTTC.

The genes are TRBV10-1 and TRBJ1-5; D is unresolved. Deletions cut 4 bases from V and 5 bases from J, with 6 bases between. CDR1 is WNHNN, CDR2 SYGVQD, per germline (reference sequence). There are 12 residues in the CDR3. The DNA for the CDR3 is TGCGCCAGCAGTGGGCATGATCAGCCCCAGCATTTT. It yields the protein CASSGHDQPQHF.

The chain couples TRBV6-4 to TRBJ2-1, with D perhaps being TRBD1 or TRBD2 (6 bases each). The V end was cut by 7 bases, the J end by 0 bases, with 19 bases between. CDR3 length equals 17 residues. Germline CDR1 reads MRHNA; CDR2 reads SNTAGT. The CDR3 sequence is CASMAHVGGHSYNEQFF. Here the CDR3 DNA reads TGTGCCAGCATGGCCCACGTAGGGGGGCACTCCTACAATGAGCAGTTCTTC.